This is a list of T cell receptor beta chains from one sample in a study of blood T cell repertoires in COVID-19. Using immunoSEQ multiplex PCR, the repertoire was profiled, and TCRdb retains in-frame clones only, with some absent. The sample includes about 400,000 clones, about 85% of them seen just once. Input material: PBMCs or T cells enriched from blood (not recorded which). The receptors were gathered from a woman between 18 and 30 years old with acute COVID-19. Both conserved end residues are part of each CDR3. A D gene is named only where the DNA matches it firmly. Clone sizes are given selectively: once, few, many, or a class where the clone is expanded.

CDR3 DNA	CDR3 protein	clone size	D gene	J gene	V gene
TGTGCCAGCGCTAGCGGAAGCACAGATACGCAGTATTTT	CASASGSTDTQYF	-	TRBD2	TRBJ2-3	TRBV5-6
TGTGCCAGCACCCTCGACAGGGATGTCACCGGGGAGCTGTTTTTT	CASTLDRDVTGELFF	-	TRBD1	TRBJ2-2	TRBV28
TGTGCCAGCAGCGGACTAGCGGGGTATGAGCAGTTCTTC	CASSGLAGYEQFF	-	TRBD2	TRBJ2-1	TRBV7-9
TGTGCCAGCAGCCAACAGGGGCGGGGAGGCTACACCTTC	CASSQQGRGGYTF	few	TRBD1	TRBJ1-2	TRBV7-8
TGTGCCAGCAGCACCGTCAGGGGAAGAAGCACAGATACGCAGTATTTT	CASSTVRGRSTDTQYF	-	-	TRBJ2-3	TRBV11-2
TGCAGTGCTAATGAGGGAGGTCCTTCTGAGACCCAGTACTTC	CSANEGGPSETQYF	-	-	TRBJ2-5	TRBV20-1
TGTGCCACCAGCGTGTCTAGCGGGGCAACCTACAATGAGCAGTTCTTC	CATSVSSGATYNEQFF	once	TRBD2	TRBJ2-1	TRBV15
TGTGCCAGCTCACCACTTCGGGAGGGCCGAAATAACGAGCAGTACTTC	CASSPLREGRNNEQYF	-	TRBD2	TRBJ2-7	TRBV18
TGTGCCAGCAGCTTGAACCTCGGTCACTACGAGCAGTACTTC	CASSLNLGHYEQYF	-	-	TRBJ2-7	TRBV28
TGCGCCAGCAGCCCACGCCTAGCGGGGGGCACAGATACGCAGTATTTT	CASSPRLAGGTDTQYF	-	TRBD2	TRBJ2-3	TRBV4-1
TGTGCCAGTAGTAAGAGTGCCAGGGTCGAAGAAAAACTGTTTTTT	CASSKSARVEEKLFF	-	-	TRBJ1-4	TRBV19
TGTGCCAGCAGCTCGATCGACAGGGGGGGCACTGAAGCTTTCTTT	CASSSIDRGGTEAFF	once	TRBD1	TRBJ1-1	TRBV11-2
TGTGCCAGCAGCTTAGGGCAGGGGAACACTGAAGCTTTCTTT	CASSLGQGNTEAFF	-	-	TRBJ1-1	TRBV11-3
TGTGCTAGTGGTTTGGGACTAGCTAGCGAGCAGTTCTTC	CASGLGLASEQFF	-	TRBD2	TRBJ2-1	TRBV12-5